This is a list of T cell receptor beta chains from one sample in a study of blood T cells in healthy people across ages. TCRdb independently ran MiXCR on the 5' RACE reads; one entry per CDR3 protein. Among around 970,000 distinct CDR3 sequences, roughly 51% were seen once, and the ten largest hold about 22%. The sequenced sample consisted of blood. These receptors all come from a woman aged 55-70 years in good health. Each CDR3 is given with its conserved first and last residue. The D gene is left open where the match is weak. Clone size appears in some rows only: once, few, many, or a class for an expanded clone.

NA	TRBV28	TRBJ2-1	NA	CAGRRAAYNEQFF	TGTGCCGGTAGGAGGGCCGCCTACAATGAGCAGTTCTTC
NA	TRBV6-1	TRBJ1-6	NA	CASRARVASYNSPLHF	TGTGCCAGCAGGGCGAGGGTTGCTTCCTATAATTCACCCCTCCACTTT
NA	TRBV7-9	TRBJ2-5	NA	CASSLVGTNQETQYF	TGTGCCAGCAGCTTAGTAGGGACCAACCAAGAGACCCAGTACTTC
few	TRBV6-6	TRBJ2-3	NA	CASTLNPDTQYF	TGTGCCAGCACCCTTAACCCAGATACGCAGTATTTT
NA	TRBV12-5	TRBJ1-4	NA	CASGLVRRRLGEKLFF	TGTGCTAGTGGTTTGGTTCGACGGCGCCTTGGCGAAAAACTGTTTTTT
NA	TRBV19	TRBJ2-7	NA	CASSKGGNEQYF	TGTGCCAGTAGTAAGGGGGGCAATGAGCAGTACTTC
NA	TRBV7-2	TRBJ2-3	TRBD2	CATGGGDTQYF	TGTGCCACCGGGGGGGGAGATACGCAGTATTTT
NA	TRBV29-1	TRBJ2-6	TRBD2	CSADLSGTGANVLTF	TGCAGCGCCGACCTTAGCGGGACTGGGGCCAACGTCCTGACTTTC
NA	TRBV2	TRBJ1-4	NA	CASSPTAVSTMIGRLFF	TGTGCCAGCAGTCCGACAGCCGTCTCTACAATGATTGGAAGACTGTTTTTT
NA	TRBV27	TRBJ2-1	NA	CASRKRVGETQFF	TGTGCCAGCAGAAAAAGGGTAGGAGAGACCCAGTTCTTC
NA	TRBV5-1	TRBJ2-5	NA	CASSPRDSQTGEQYF	TGCGCCAGCAGCCCGCGGGACAGCCAAACGGGGGAGCAGTACTTC
few	TRBV12-3/TRBV12-4	TRBJ1-6	NA	CASSLSGRDNSPLHF	TGTGCCAGCAGTTTATCGGGACGGGATAATTCACCCCTCCACTTT
NA	TRBV7-2	TRBJ2-7	TRBD1	CASSPGGNREQYF	TGTGCCAGCAGCCCAGGGGGCAATCGCGAGCAGTACTTC
NA	TRBV25-1	TRBJ2-5	TRBD1	CASSAGGRVSETQYF	TGTGCCAGCAGTGCAGGGGGACGAGTATCGGAGACCCAGTACTTC
NA	TRBV5-5	TRBJ2-3	NA	CASNRPDKPHTDTQYF	TGTGCCAGCAACCGTCCGGACAAGCCCCACACAGATACGCAGTATTTT
few	TRBV3-1	TRBJ2-7	NA	CASSQDGQLEQYF	TGTGCCAGCAGCCAAGATGGTCAGCTGGAGCAGTACTTC
NA	TRBV28	TRBJ2-3	NA	CATQGKRGTDTQYF	TGTGCCACCCAGGGGAAGCGGGGCACAGATACGCAGTATTTT
NA	TRBV29-1	TRBJ1-1	NA	CSVARGNTEAFF	TGCAGCGTTGCTAGGGGGAACACTGAAGCTTTCTTT
NA	TRBV2	TRBJ2-7	TRBD1	CASSEVGQGWGTYEQYF	TGTGCCAGCAGTGAGGTGGGACAGGGTTGGGGAACCTACGAGCAGTACTTC
many	TRBV29-1	TRBJ2-1	NA	CSVETNFNEQFF	TGCAGCGTTGAAACCAATTTCAATGAGCAGTTCTTC
NA	TRBV10-1	TRBJ2-4	NA	CASSESGGGNIQYF	TGCGCCAGCAGTGAGTCTGGGGGCGGAAACATTCAGTACTTC
NA	TRBV7-2	TRBJ2-1	NA	CASSLGMGLEQFF	TGTGCCAGCAGCTTAGGAATGGGGTTGGAGCAGTTCTTC
NA	TRBV9	TRBJ2-3	TRBD2	CASSSVGGRVDTQYF	TGTGCCAGCAGCAGCGTGGGCGGGAGAGTAGATACGCAGTATTTT
NA	TRBV27	TRBJ2-3	TRBD2	CASRPGLAGVGDTQYF	TGTGCCAGCAGGCCGGGACTAGCGGGAGTAGGGGATACGCAGTATTTT
NA	TRBV28	TRBJ2-3	NA	CASSFYPTDTQYF	TGTGCCAGCAGTTTTTACCCCACAGATACGCAGTATTTT
NA	TRBV20-1	TRBJ2-4	TRBD2	CSASSGTSGRAGKNIQYF	TGCAGTGCTAGTTCTGGGACTAGCGGGAGGGCCGGCAAAAACATTCAGTACTTC
few	TRBV5-1	TRBJ2-1	NA	CASSLQYNEQFF	TGCGCCAGCAGCTTACAGTACAATGAGCAGTTCTTC
NA	TRBV27	TRBJ2-1	TRBD2	CASSLSFGTSGRFNEQFF	TGTGCCAGCAGTTTATCGTTTGGGACTAGCGGGAGGTTCAATGAGCAGTTCTTC